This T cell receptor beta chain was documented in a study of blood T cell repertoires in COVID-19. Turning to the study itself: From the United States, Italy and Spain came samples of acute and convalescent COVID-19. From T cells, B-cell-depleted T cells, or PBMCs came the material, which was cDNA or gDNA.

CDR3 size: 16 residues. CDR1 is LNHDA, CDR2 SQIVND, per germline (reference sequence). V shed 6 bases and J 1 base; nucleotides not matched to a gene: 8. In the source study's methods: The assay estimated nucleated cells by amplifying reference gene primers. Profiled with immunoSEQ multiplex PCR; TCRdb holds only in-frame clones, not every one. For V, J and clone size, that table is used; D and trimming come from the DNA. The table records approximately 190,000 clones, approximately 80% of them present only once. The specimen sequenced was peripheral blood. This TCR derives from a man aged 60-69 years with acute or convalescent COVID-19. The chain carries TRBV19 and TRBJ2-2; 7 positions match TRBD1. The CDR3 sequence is CASSFWTGRNTGELFF. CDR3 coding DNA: TGTGCCAGTAGCTTCTGGACAGGACGGAACACCGGGGAGCTGTTTTTT. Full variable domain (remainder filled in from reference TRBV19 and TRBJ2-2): DGGITQSPKYLFRKEGQNVTLSCEQNLNHDAMYWYRQDPGQGLRLIYYSQIVNDFQKGDIAEGYSVSREKKESFPLTVTSAQKNPTAFYLCASSFWTGRNTGELFFGEGSRLTVL.